These 19 T cell receptor beta chains share one sample of origin, sequenced in a study of cytomegalovirus exposure and HLA in healthy donors. The assay was immunoSEQ multiplex PCR, and TCRdb's table has in-frame clones only and misses some. The sample records some 240,000 clones, approximately 86% being singletons. Material for sequencing was PBMCs. The receptors stem from a woman aged 25 to 39 in good health and CMV-seropositive.

This clone was observed a single time. This chain links TRBV6-5 with TRBJ2-7, with TRBD1 identical over 7 bases. Germline values: CDR1 MNHEY, CDR2 SVGAGI. J was trimmed by 5 bases and V by 6 bases; bases with no gene match: 4. This CDR3 spans 12 amino acids. The CDR3 here is CASRRQGNEQYF. CDR3 bases: TGTGCCAGCAGACGACAGGGCAACGAGCAGTACTTC.

The chain carries TRBV6-4 and TRBJ2-3, with D perhaps matching TRBD1 (6 bases). Trimming removed 2 bases from V and 0 bases from J, with 12 bases in between. This CDR3 is 16 amino acids long. Germline V CDR1 and CDR2: MRHNA, SNTAGT. The CDR3 sequence is CASSDQGTTSTDTQYF. The CDR3 DNA reads as TGTGCCAGCAGTGACCAGGGGACCACGAGCACAGATACGCAGTATTTT.

J is TRBJ2-1 and V is TRBV27; no definite D call. From germline, CDR1 is MNHEY and CDR2 SMNVEV (reference sequence). The germline V and J ends were trimmed by 8 bases and 3 bases, with 11 bases remaining between them. This CDR3 is 13 amino acids long. The CDR3 bases are TGTGCCAGCCTCGATCTCTACTACAATGAGCAGTTCTTC. The encoded protein is CASLDLYYNEQFF.

This chain connects TRBV27 to TRBJ2-7; perhaps TRBD2 as D (6 bases). The CDR3 is 16 residues long. Germline assignment: CDR1 MNHEY and CDR2 SMNVEV (reference sequence). V was shortened by 2 bases and J by 1 base, with 15 bases between the two germline ends. The CDR3 protein is CASSLGPGAGSYEQYF. The CDR3 DNA sequence: TGTGCCAGCAGTTTAGGGCCGGGAGCCGGGTCCTACGAGCAGTACTTC.

This clone has just a few counts. The rearrangement links TRBV28 to TRBJ2-7; 9 bases fit TRBD2. Trimming at V came to 5 bases and at J to 6 bases, leaving 14 bases not matched to a gene. The germline V gene encodes CDR1 MDHEN and CDR2 SYDVKM. There are 16 residues in the CDR3. The CDR3 sequence: CASSRLLAGGNVEQYF. The CDR3, as DNA: TGTGCCAGCAGTCGCCTTTTGGCGGGAGGGAACGTCGAGCAGTACTTC. The full variable domain, completed using reference TRBV28 and TRBJ2-7, is DVKVTQSSRYLVKRTGEKVFLECVQDMDHENMFWYRQDPGLGLRLIYFSYDVKMKEKGDIPEGYSVSREKKERFSLILESASTNQTSMYLCASSRLLAGGNVEQYFGPGTRLTVT.

The chain joins TRBV27 to TRBJ1-3, with TRBD1 matching 11 bases. The CDR3 extends over 17 amino acids. V was pared by 5 bases and J by 0 bases, with 6 bases of the junction left unmatched. Germline V gives CDR1 MNHEY, CDR2 SMNVEV (reference sequence). This CDR3 is CASSPWTGGASGNTIYF. In DNA form, the CDR3 reads TGTGCCAGCAGTCCTTGGACAGGGGGCGCCTCTGGAAACACCATATATTTT.

The chain has TRBV27 and TRBJ1-2; D gene uncertain. The germline V and J ends were trimmed by 5 bases and 2 bases, with 9 bases remaining between them. The CDR3 loop spans 13 amino acids. Germline values: CDR1 MNHEY, CDR2 SMNVEV (reference sequence). The CDR3 DNA sequence: TGTGCCAGCAGTCTTACAGAGAACTATGGCTACACCTTC. Its translation: CASSLTENYGYTF.

The V and J genes are TRBV5-1 and TRBJ2-1; 9 nucleotides line up with TRBD1. Germline values: CDR1 SGHRS, CDR2 YFSETQ. The CDR3 is made up of 17 amino acids. Trimming cost V 1 base and J 3 bases; bases outside gene matches: 8. CDR3 protein: CASSLWGTGRDYNEQFF. CDR3 sequence (DNA): TGCGCCAGCAGCTTGTGGGGGACAGGGAGAGACTACAATGAGCAGTTCTTC.

J is TRBJ2-7 and V is TRBV2; 10 bases are shared with TRBD2. CDR1 SNHLY and CDR2 FYNNEI come from the germline V gene. The CDR3 contains 15 residues. Losses at the gene ends were 3 bases for V and 4 bases for J; bases not matched to a gene: 6. The CDR3 bases are TGTGCCAGCAGTGACCGGTCTAGCGGGAGTTACGAGCAGTACTTC. This sequence encodes CASSDRSSGSYEQYF. The whole variable domain, filled in from reference TRBV2 and TRBJ2-7, reads EPEVTQTPSHQVTQMGQEVILRCVPISNHLYFYWYRQILGQKVEFLVSFYNNEISEKSEIFDDQFSVERPDGSNFTLKIRSTKLEDSAMYFCASSDRSSGSYEQYFGPGTRLTVT.

This clone was observed a handful of times. Other nucleotide sequences in the sample specify the same CDR3. The chain is built from TRBV7-3 and TRBJ1-1, with 7 bases identical to TRBD1. CDR1 SGHTA and CDR2 FQGTGA come from the germline V gene. Trimming took 0 bases from V and 3 from J; bases not matched to a gene: 1. The CDR3 has 14 residues. CDR3 region: CASSLTGGDTEAFF. The DNA of the CDR3 is TGTGCCAGCAGCTTAACAGGGGGCGACACTGAAGCTTTCTTT.

This sequence joins TRBV19 and TRBJ2-3; the match to TRBD1 covers 7 bases. Germline values: CDR1 LNHDA, CDR2 SQIVND (reference sequence). Trimming cost V 5 bases and J 8 bases; bases outside gene matches: 10. The CDR3 has 14 amino acids. The CDR3: CASSLGQILATQYF. Written as DNA, the CDR3 is TGTGCCAGTAGTTTGGGACAGATCTTGGCTACGCAGTATTTT.

This clone has a single count. The chain recombines TRBV15 with TRBJ1-1, with a possible D match to TRBD1 (5 bases). The CDR3 contains 12 residues. CDR1 and CDR2 (germline): LNHNV, YYDKDF (reference sequence). V lost 0 bases and J 7 bases, leaving 6 bases between the germline ends. In nucleotides, the CDR3 is TGTGCCACCAGCAGAGACAGGGATGAAGCTTTCTTT. Encoded protein: CATSRDRDEAFF.

The rearrangement links TRBV30 to TRBJ2-2; 9 nucleotides agree with TRBD1. The CDR3 contains 16 residues. J lost 6 bases, V lost 4 bases, and 12 bases had no gene match. CDR1 is GTSNPN and CDR2 is SVGIG in the germline V gene (reference sequence). CDR3 coding DNA: TGTGCCTGGACCGTTGGGGACAGGGTATTTTCCGGGGAGCTGTTTTTT. Translated, it gives CAWTVGDRVFSGELFF.

This rearrangement joins TRBV7-6 to TRBJ2-4; 10 nucleotides line up with TRBD2. Germline trimming cut 1 base from V and 1 base from J; bases unmatched to any gene: 4. CDR1 is SGHVS and CDR2 is FNYEAQ in the germline V gene. CDR3 size: 17 residues. CDR3 sequence reads: CASSLEASGSAKNIQYF. The DNA for the CDR3 is TGTGCCAGCAGCTTAGAGGCTAGCGGGAGCGCCAAAAACATTCAGTACTTC.

The chain has TRBV7-3 and TRBJ2-1; no definite D call. Germline CDR1 SGHTA, CDR2 FQGTGA. This CDR3 has 15 residues. V lost 2 bases, J lost 7 bases, and 15 bases lay in between. The CDR3 bases are TGTGCCAGCAGCTTAGGGCGTGGGCAGCATAATGAGCAGTTCTTC. Protein sequence: CASSLGRGQHNEQFF. Full variable domain (rest looked up from reference TRBV7-3 and TRBJ2-1): GAGVSQTPSNKVTEKGKYVELRCDPISGHTALYWYRQSLGQGPEFLIYFQGTGAADDSGLPNDRFFAVRPEGSVSTLKIQRTERGDSAVYLCASSLGRGQHNEQFFGPGTRLTVL.

This clone appeared a few times. The chain has TRBV29-1 and TRBJ1-1; no firm D call. The CDR3 length is 11 residues. Deletions cut 3 bases from V and 4 bases from J, with 6 bases between. Germline V gene data show CDR1 as SQVTM and CDR2 as ANQGSEA. CDR3 nucleotide sequence: TGCAGCGTTGATCTAGGCACTGAAGCTTTCTTT. This translates into CSVDLGTEAFF. Full variable domain (remainder filled in from reference TRBV29-1 and TRBJ1-1): SAVISQKPSRDICQRGTSLTIQCQVDSQVTMMFWYRQQPGQSLTLIATANQGSEATYESGFVIDKFPISRPNLTFSTLTVSNMSPEDSSIYLCSVDLGTEAFFGQGTRLTVV.

This chain connects TRBV12-5 to TRBJ2-1; 9 bases are a match to TRBD2. J gave up 0 bases and V 1 base, and 4 bases lay outside the gene matches. CDR3 length equals 17 residues. In germline, CDR1 is LGHNT, CDR2 FRNRAP. CDR3 residues: CASGLGTSASSYNEQFF. Here the CDR3 DNA reads TGTGCTAGTGGTTTGGGGACTAGCGCTAGCTCCTACAATGAGCAGTTCTTC.

In regard to this clone: Additional DNA sequences in this sample encode the identical CDR3. The chain uses TRBV28 and TRBJ1-1; 9 nucleotides match TRBD1. Germline CDR1 reads MDHEN; CDR2 reads SYDVKM. The junction had 1 base not matched to a gene; V was cut back by 3 bases and J by 5 bases. The CDR3 sequence is 13 residues long. The CDR3 is CASSLDRGTEAFF. The CDR3 DNA sequence: TGTGCCAGCAGTTTGGACAGGGGAACTGAAGCTTTCTTT.

The gene calls are TRBV27 and TRBJ1-2, with TRBD1 identical over 8 bases. The length of the CDR3 is 14 residues. From germline, CDR1 is MNHEY and CDR2 SMNVEV (reference sequence). V trimming: 3 bases; J trimming: 4 bases; junction bases outside the gene matches: 4. The CDR3 region has the DNA TGTGCCAGCAGTTTTGGACAGGGCGGCTATGGCTACACCTTC. Its protein is CASSFGQGGYGYTF.